These 2 T cell receptor beta chains were sequenced from one sample in a study of cytomegalovirus exposure and HLA in healthy donors. The assay was immunoSEQ multiplex PCR, and TCRdb's table has in-frame clones only and misses some. The sample lists over 110,000 clones, about 88% occurring once. Input material: PBMCs. All receptors come from a man younger than 30 in good health and CMV-seropositive.

V usage is TRBV19 and J usage is TRBJ2-1; D is possibly TRBD1 (5 bases). Between the trimmed V and J ends, which lost 8 bases and 3 bases, there was a span of 20 bases. The CDR3 is 16 residues long. CDR1 and CDR2 from the germline V gene are LNHDA and SQIVND (reference sequence). The CDR3 nucleotides are TGTGCCAGTGCGAGGTCAGGAGACAGCCACTACAATGAGCAGTTCTTC. This gives the protein CASARSGDSHYNEQFF.

The rearrangement uses TRBV6-6 and TRBJ2-3; possible D gene TRBD2, 5 bases. The length of the CDR3 is 15 residues. Germline CDR1 MNHNY, CDR2 SVGAGI (reference sequence). Trimming removed 10 bases from V and 8 bases from J, with 25 bases in between. CDR3 DNA: TGTGCCACCCTGTCATTGGTTAGCGCCTCGAGTACGCAGTATTTT. It translates to CATLSLVSASSTQYF.